This T cell receptor (beta chain) was recovered during a study of blood T cell repertoires in COVID-19. The overall study: Spain, Italy and the United States supplied samples that represented acute and convalescent COVID-19.

V shed 2 bases, J shed 9 bases, and the junction held 5 bases outside the gene matches. CDR3 length: 14 amino acids. CDR1 is MDHEN and CDR2 is SYDVKM in the germline V gene. The data were produced by immunoSEQ multiplex PCR, yet TCRdb's version contains in-frame clones alone and is incomplete. The table records roughly 200,000 clones, approximately 78% of them present only once. The chain carries TRBV28 and TRBJ2-1; 9 nucleotides line up with TRBD2. The source material was peripheral blood. This sequence originates from a woman older than 75 with COVID-19, enrolled during active disease. This CDR3 reads CASSLTAGGAEQFF. Written as DNA, the CDR3 is TGTGCCAGCAGTTTAACGGCGGGAGGGGCTGAGCAGTTCTTC.